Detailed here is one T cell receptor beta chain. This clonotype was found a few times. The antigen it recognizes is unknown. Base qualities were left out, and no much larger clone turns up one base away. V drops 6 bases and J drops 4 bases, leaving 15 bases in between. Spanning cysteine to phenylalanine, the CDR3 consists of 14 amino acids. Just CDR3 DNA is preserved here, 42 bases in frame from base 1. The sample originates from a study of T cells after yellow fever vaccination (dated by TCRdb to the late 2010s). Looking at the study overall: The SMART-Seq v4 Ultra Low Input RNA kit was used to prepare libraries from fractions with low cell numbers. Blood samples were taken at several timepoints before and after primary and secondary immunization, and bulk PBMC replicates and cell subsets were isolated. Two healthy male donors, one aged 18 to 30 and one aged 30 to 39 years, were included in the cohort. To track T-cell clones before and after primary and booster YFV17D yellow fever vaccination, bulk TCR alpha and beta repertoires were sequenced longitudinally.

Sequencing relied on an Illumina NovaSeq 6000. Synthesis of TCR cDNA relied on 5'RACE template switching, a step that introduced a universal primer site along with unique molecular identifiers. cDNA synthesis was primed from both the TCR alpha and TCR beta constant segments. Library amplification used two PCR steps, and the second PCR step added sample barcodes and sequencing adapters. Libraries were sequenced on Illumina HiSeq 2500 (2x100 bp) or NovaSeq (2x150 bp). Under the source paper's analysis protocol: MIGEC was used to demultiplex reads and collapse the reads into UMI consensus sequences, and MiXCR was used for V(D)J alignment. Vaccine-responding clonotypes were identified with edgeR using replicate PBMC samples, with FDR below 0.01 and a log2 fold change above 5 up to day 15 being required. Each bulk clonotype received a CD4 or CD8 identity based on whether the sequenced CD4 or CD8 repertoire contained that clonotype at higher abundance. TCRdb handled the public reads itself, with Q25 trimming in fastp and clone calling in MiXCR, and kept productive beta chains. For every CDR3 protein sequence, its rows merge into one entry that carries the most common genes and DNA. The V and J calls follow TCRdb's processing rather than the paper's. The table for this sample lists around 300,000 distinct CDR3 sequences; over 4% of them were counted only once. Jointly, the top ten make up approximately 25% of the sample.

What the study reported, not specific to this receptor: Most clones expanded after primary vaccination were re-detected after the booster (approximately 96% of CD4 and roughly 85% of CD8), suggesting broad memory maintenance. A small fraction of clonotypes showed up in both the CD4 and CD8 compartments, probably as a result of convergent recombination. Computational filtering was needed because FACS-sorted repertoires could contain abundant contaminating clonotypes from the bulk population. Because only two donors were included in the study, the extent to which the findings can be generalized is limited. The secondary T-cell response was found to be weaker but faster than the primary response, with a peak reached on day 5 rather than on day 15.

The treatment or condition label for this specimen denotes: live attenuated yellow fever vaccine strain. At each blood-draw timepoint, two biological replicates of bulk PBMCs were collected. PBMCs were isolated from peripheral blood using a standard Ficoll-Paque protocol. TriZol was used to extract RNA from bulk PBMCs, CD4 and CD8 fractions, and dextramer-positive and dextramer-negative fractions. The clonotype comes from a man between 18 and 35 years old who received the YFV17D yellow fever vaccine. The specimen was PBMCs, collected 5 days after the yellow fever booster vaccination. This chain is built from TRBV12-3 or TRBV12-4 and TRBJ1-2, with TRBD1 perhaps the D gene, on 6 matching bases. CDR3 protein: CASRPPGQRYGYTF. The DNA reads TGTGCCAGCAGACCGCCTGGACAGCGCTATGGCTACACCTTC.